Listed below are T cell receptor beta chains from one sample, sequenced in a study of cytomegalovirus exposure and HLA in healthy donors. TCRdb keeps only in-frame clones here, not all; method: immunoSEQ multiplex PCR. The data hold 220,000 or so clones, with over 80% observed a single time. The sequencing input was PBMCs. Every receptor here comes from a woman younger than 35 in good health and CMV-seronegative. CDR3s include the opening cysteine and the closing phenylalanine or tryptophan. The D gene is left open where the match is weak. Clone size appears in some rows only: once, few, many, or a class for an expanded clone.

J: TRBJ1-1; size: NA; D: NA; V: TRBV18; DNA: TGTGCCAGCTCCGCGGGACAGAACACTGAAGCTTTCTTT; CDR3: CASSAGQNTEAFF
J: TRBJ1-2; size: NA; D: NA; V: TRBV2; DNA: TGTGCCAGCAGTGAAGCGCTTGACGGACCTTATGGCTACACCTTC; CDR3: CASSEALDGPYGYTF
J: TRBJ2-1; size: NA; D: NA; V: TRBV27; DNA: TGTGCCAGCACTAAAGCGGGACAACCCAATGAGCAGTTCTTC; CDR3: CASTKAGQPNEQFF
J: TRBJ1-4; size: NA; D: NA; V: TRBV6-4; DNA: TGTGCCAGCAGTGACTCCGATGAAAAACTGTTTTTT; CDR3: CASSDSDEKLFF
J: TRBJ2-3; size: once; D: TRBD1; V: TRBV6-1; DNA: TGTGCCAGCGCCCACGGGACAGACACAGATACGCAGTATTTT; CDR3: CASAHGTDTDTQYF
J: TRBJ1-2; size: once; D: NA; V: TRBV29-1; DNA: TGCAGCGTTGAAGAATCGGGACGGGCAGCTAACTATGGCTACACCTTC; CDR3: CSVEESGRAANYGYTF
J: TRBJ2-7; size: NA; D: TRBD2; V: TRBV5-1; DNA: TGCGCCAGCAGCGTAACTAGCGGGCCTTCCTACGAGCAGTACTTC; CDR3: CASSVTSGPSYEQYF
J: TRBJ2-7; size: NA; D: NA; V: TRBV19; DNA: TGTGCCAGCAACACGGGAAAGAACGGTCGCGAGCAGTACTTC; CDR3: CASNTGKNGREQYF
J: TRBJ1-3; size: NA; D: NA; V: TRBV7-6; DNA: TGTGCCAGCAGCTTAGGAGGTAGGGGGAGCTCTGGAAACACCATATATTTT; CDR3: CASSLGGRGSSGNTIYF
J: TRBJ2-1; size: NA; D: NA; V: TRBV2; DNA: TGTGCCAGCAGGGTCTACAATGAGCAGTTCTTC; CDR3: CASRVYNEQFF
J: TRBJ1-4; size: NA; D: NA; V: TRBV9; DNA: TGTGCCAGTTCCAGTAGTCCCATGGGTGAAAAACTGTTTTTT; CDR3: CASSSSPMGEKLFF
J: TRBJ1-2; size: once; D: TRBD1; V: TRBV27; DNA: TGTGCCAGCAGTTTCGCAGGGGGACCTAACTATGGCTACACCTTC; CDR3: CASSFAGGPNYGYTF
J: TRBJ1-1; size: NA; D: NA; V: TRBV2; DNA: TGTGCCACCTCGTTCCTGGAGGCCACTGAAGCTTTCTTT; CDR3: CATSFLEATEAFF
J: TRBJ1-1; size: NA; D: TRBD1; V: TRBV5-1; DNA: TGCGCCAGCAGCTTGGAGGACAGGGGGACTGAAGCTTTCTTT; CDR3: CASSLEDRGTEAFF
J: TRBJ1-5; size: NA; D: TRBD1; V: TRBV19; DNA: TGTGCCAGTAGTACGGACAGGGCGCGCAATCAGCCCCAGCATTTT; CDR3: CASSTDRARNQPQHF
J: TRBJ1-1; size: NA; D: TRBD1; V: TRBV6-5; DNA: TGTGCCAGCAGCGCCACAGGGGTGGCCACTGAAGCTTTCTTT; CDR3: CASSATGVATEAFF
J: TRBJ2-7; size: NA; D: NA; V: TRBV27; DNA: TGTGCCAGCAGTACCCGGGGCAGCTCCTACGAGCAGTACTTC; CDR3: CASSTRGSSYEQYF
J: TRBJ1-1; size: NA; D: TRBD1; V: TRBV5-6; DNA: TGTGCCAGCAGCCCGGCGTACAGGGGAACTTACACTGAAGCTTTCTTT; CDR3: CASSPAYRGTYTEAFF
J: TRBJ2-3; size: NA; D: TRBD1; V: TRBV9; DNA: TGTGCCAGCAGCGTGGGACAGGGTAGCACAGATACGCAGTATTTT; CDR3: CASSVGQGSTDTQYF
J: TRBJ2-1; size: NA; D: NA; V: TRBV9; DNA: TGTGCCAGCAGTGCTACTTTTGATCGAGGGGAGCAGTTCTTC; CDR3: CASSATFDRGEQFF
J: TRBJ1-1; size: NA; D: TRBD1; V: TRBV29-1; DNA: TGCAGCGTTGAAGGACAGGGCGAAGCTTTCTTT; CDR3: CSVEGQGEAFF
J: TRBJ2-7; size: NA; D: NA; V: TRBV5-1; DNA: TGCGCCAGCAGCTTGGCCGCGCGGGCCTACGAGCAGTACTTC; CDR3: CASSLAARAYEQYF
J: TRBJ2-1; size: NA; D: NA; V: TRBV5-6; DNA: TGTGCCAGCAGCTTAGACAGAGCCTACAATGAGCAGTTCTTC; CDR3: CASSLDRAYNEQFF
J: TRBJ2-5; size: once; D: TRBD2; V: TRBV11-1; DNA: TGTGCCAGCGGAACCCCGGGGGGGAAAGAGACCCAGTACTTC; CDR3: CASGTPGGKETQYF
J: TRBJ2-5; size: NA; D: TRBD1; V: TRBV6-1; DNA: TGTGCCAGCAGCAGGGACAGGGGGGTAGAGACCCAGTACTTC; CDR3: CASSRDRGVETQYF
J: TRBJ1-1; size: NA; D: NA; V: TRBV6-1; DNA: TGTGCCAGCATTACGGGGGACTGGAGGGCTGAAGCTTTCTTT; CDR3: CASITGDWRAEAFF
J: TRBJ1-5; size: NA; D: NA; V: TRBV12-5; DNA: TGTGCTAGTGGTTTGGAGACAGGTAATAATCAGCCCCAGCATTTT; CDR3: CASGLETGNNQPQHF
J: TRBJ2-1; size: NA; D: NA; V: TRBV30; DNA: TGTGCCTGCGCCGGGGGGCAGTATGAGCAGTTCTTC; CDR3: CACAGGQYEQFF
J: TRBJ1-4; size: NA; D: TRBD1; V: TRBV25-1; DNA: TGTGCCAGCAGCCCACAGGGGGCTTATGAAAAACTGTTTTTT; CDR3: CASSPQGAYEKLFF
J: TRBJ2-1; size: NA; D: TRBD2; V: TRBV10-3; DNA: TGTGCCATTACTAGCGGGACGTACAATGAGCAGTTCTTC; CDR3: CAITSGTYNEQFF
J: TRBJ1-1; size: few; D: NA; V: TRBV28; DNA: TGTGCCAGCAGCCTCCCGGCCATAATCATGAACACTGAAGCTTTCTTT; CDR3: CASSLPAIIMNTEAFF
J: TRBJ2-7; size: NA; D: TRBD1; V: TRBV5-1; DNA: TGCGCCAGCAGCTCGGAGCCTTTGGGACAGGGGTACGAGCAGTACTTC; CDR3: CASSSEPLGQGYEQYF
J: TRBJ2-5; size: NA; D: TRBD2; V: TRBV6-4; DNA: TGTGCCAGTCCACATAAGCGGGAGCGTCGGTCGGAGGTTCAAGAGACCCAGTACTTC; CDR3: CASPHKRERRSEVQETQYF
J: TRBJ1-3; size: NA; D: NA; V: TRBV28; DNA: TGTGCCAGCACCTTGGTGGGAGACTCTGGAAACACCATATATTTT; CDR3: CASTLVGDSGNTIYF
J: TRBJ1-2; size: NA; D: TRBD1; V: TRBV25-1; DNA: TGTGCCAGCACCTCAACCGACAGGGCTAATAACTATGGCTACACCTTC; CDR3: CASTSTDRANNYGYTF
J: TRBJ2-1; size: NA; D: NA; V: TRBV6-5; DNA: TGTGCCAGCAGCGCGCGACGGAACAATGAGCAGTTCTTC; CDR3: CASSARRNNEQFF
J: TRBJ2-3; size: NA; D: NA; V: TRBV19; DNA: TGTGCCAGTAGTATCGAGGGGTCCGGCCATGGTACGCAGTATTTT; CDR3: CASSIEGSGHGTQYF
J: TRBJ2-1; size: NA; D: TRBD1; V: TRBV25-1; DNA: TGTGCCAGCAGTGAGTCCCGGGACAGGGGCCCGCTTTGGGCTAAGCAGTTCTTC; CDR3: CASSESRDRGPLWAKQFF
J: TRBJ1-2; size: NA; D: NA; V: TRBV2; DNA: TGTGCCAGCAGTCTTGCGGGTACTAACTATGGCTACACCTTC; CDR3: CASSLAGTNYGYTF
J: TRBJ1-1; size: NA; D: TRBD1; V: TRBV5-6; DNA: TGTGCCAGCAGCTCCAGACAGGGAACGATGAACACTGAAGCTTTCTTT; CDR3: CASSSRQGTMNTEAFF